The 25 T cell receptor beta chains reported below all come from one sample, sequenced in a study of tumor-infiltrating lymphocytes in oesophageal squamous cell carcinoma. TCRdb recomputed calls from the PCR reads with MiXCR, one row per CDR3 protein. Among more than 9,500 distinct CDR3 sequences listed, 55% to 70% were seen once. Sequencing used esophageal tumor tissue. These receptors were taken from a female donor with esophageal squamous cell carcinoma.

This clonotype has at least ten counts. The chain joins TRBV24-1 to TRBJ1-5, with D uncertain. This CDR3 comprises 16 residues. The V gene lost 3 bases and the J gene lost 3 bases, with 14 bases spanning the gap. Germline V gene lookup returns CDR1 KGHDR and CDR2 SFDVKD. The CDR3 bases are TGTGCCACCAGTGATCCAGGTAACGGGAACAATCAGCCCCAGCATTTT. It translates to CATSDPGNGNNQPQHF.

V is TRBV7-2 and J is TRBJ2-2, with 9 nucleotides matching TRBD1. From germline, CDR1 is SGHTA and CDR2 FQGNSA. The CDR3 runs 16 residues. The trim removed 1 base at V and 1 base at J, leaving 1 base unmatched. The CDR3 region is CASSLGGQGNTGELFF. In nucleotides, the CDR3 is TGTGCCAGCAGCTTAGGGGGACAGGGGAACACCGGGGAGCTGTTTTTT.

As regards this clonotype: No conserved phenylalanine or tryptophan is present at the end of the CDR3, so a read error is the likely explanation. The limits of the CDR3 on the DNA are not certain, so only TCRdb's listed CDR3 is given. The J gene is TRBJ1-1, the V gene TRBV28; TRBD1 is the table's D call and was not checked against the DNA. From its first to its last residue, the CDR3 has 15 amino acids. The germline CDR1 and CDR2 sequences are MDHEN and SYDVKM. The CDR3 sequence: CASSFRDRGPREQYC.

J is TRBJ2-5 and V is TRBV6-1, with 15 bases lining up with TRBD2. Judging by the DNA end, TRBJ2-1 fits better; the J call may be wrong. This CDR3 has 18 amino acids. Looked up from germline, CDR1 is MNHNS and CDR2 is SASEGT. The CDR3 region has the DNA TGTGCCAGCACCCTCGGACTAGCGGGAGGGGGGGGCTACAATGAGCAGTTCTTC. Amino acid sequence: CASTLGLAGGGGYNEQFF.

CDR3 nucleotide sequence: TGTGCCAGCAGCTTAGCACGGACTGACGAGCAGTACTTC. This sequence encodes CASSLARTDEQYF. This chain joins TRBV7-9 and TRBJ2-4; weak D call: TRBD2 (5 bases). The DNA end is a closer match to TRBJ2-7, so the J assignment may be wrong. Germline V lookup: CDR1 SEHNR, CDR2 FQNEAQ (reference sequence). This CDR3 has 13 residues.

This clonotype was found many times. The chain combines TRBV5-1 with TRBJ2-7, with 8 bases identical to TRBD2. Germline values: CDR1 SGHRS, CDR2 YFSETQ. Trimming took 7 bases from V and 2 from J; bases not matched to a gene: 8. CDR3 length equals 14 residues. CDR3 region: CASESAGVPYEQYF. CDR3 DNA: TGCGCCAGCGAGTCAGCGGGAGTTCCCTACGAGCAGTACTTC.

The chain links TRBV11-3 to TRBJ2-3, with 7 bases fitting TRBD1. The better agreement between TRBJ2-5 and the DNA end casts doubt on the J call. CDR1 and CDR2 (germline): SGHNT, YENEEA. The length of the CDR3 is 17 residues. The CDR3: CASSLGFLPGTEETQYF. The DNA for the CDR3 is TGTGCCAGCAGCTTAGGATTCCTCCCGGGGACAGAAGAGACCCAGTACTTC.

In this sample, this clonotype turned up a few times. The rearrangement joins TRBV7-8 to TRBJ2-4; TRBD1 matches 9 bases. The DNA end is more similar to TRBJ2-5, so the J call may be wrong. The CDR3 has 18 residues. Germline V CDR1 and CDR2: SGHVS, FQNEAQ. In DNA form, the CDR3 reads TGTGCCAGCAGCTTAATATTGGTCGGGGACAGGGCACAAGAGACCCAGTACTTC. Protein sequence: CASSLILVGDRAQETQYF.

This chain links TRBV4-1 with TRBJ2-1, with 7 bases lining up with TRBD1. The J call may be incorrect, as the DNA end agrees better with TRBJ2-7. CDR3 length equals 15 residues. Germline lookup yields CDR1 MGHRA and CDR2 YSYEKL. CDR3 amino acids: CASSLGQTSSYEQYF. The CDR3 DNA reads TGCGCCAGCAGCTTGGGACAGACGAGCTCCTACGAGCAGTACTTC.

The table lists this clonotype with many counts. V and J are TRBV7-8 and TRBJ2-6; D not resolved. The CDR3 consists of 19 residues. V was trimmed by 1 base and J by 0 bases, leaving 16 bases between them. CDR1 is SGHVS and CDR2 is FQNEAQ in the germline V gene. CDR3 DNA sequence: TGTGCCAGCAGCTTAGTTTGGGGATACTCCCCCTCTGGGGCCAACGTCCTGACTTTC. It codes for CASSLVWGYSPSGANVLTF.

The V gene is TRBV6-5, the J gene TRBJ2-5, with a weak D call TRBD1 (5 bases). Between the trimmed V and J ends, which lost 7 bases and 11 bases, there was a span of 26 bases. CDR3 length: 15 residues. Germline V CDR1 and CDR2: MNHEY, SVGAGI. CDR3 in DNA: TGTGCCAGCAAAGCGTCTTGGGGCTCCTACAATGAGCAGTACTTC. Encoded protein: CASKASWGSYNEQYF.

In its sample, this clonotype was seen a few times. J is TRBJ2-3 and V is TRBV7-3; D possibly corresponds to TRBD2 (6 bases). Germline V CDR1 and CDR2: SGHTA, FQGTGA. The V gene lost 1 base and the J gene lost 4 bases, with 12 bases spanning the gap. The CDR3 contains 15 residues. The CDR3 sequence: CASSLSGPGADTQYF. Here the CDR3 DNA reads TGTGCCAGCAGCTTAAGTGGCCCGGGGGCAGATACGCAGTATTTT.

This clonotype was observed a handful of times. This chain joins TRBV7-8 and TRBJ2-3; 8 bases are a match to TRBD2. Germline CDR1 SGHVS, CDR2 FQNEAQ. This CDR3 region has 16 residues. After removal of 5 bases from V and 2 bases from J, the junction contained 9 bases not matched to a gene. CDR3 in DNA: TGTGCCAGCAGCGGCTGGACTAGCCATACCACAGATACGCAGTATTTT. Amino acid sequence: CASSGWTSHTTDTQYF.

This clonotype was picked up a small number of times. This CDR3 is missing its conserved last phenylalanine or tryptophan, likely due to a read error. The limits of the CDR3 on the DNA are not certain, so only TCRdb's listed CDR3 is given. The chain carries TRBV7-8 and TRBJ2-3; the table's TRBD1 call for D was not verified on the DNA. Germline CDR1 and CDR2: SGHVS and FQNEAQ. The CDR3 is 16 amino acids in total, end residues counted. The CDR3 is CASTFGGGLTEAFFGT.

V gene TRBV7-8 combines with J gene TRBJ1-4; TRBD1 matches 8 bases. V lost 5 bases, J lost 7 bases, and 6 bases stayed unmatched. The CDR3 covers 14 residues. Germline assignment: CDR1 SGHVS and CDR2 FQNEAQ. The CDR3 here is CASSHPGGIEKLFF. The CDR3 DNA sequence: TGTGCCAGCAGCCACCCAGGGGGCATTGAAAAACTGTTTTTT.

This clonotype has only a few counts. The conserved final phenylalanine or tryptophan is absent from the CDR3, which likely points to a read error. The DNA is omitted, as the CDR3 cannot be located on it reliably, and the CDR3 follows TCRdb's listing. The CDR3 sequence: CASSKLAG. The gene calls are TRBV5-1 and TRBJ2-5; TRBD2, the table's D call, lacks a check against the DNA. Inclusive of both ends, the CDR3 amounts to 8 amino acids. CDR1 is SGHRS, CDR2 YFSETQ, per germline.

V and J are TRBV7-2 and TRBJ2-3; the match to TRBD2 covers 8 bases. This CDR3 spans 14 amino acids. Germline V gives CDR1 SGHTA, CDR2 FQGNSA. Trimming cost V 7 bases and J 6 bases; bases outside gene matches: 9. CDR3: CASTSLAGMDTQYF. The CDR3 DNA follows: TGTGCCAGCACTTCTTTAGCGGGAATGGATACGCAGTATTTT.

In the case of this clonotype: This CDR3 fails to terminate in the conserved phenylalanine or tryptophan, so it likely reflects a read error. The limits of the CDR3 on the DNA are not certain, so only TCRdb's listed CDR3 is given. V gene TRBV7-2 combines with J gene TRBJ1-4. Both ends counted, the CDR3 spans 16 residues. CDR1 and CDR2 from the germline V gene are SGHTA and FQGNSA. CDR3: CASSLGGGLYEQYFGP.

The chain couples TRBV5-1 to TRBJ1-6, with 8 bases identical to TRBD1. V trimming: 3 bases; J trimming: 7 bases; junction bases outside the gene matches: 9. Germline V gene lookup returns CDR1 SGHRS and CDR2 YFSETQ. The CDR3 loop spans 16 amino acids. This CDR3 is CASSSQGASRNSPLHF. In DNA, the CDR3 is TGCGCCAGCAGCTCCCAGGGGGCCAGTCGGAATTCACCCCTCCACTTT.

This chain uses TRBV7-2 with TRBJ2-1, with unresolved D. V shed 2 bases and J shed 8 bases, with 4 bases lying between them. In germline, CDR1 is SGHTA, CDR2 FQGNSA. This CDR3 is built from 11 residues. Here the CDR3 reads CASSLRHEQFF. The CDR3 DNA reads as TGTGCCAGCAGCTTACGGCATGAGCAGTTCTTC.

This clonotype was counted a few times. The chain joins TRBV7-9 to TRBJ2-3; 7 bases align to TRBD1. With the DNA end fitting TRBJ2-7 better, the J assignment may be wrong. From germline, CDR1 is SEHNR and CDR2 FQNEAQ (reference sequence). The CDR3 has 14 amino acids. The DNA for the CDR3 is TGTGCCAGCAGCTTAACCCAGGGGGAAAATGAGCAGTACTTC. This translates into CASSLTQGENEQYF.

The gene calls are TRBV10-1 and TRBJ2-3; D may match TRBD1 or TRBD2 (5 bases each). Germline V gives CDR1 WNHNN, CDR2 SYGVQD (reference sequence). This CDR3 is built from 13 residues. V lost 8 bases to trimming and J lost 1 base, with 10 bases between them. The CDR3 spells CASARDRTDTQYF. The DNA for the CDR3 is TGCGCCAGCGCAAGGGACCGCACAGATACGCAGTATTTT.

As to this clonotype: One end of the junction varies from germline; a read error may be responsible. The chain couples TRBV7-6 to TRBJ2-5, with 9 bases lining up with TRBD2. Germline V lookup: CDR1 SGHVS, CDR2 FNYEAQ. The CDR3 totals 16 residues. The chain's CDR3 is CASSLAGASGVDEQYF. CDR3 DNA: TGTGCTAGCAGCTTAGCGGGGGCTAGCGGGGTTGATGAGCAGTACTTC.

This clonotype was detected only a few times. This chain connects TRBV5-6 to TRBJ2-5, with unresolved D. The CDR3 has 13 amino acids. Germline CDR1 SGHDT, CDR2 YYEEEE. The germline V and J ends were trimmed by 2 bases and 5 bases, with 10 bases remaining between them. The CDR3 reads CASSLRSRETQYF. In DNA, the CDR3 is TGTGCCAGCAGCTTAAGGAGTCGGGAGACCCAGTACTTC.

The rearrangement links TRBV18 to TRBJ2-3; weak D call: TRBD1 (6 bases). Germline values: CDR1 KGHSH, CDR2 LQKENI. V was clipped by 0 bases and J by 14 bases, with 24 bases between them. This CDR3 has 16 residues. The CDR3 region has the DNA TGTGCCAGCTCACCACCCGGTCAGGGGAACACCGGGGAGCTGTATTTT. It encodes CASSPPGQGNTGELYF.